These T cell receptor beta chains were read from a single sample in a study of cytomegalovirus exposure and HLA in healthy donors. Only in-frame clones appear in the TCRdb table, and some are missing; sequencing was by immunoSEQ multiplex PCR. The table has approximately 100,000 clones, around 66% seen once; the top ten hold roughly 3.3%. The sequencing input was PBMCs. The origin of the receptors is a woman in her fifties or sixties in good health and CMV-seronegative. Each CDR3 is given with its conserved first and last residue. The order of the fields is V gene, J gene, clone size, D gene, CDR3 length, CDR3 DNA, CDR3 protein. A D gene is named only where the DNA matches it firmly. Size is omitted from some rows. Given values are once, few, many or a class for expanded clones.

>TRBV28|TRBJ2-1|NA|TRBD2|18
TGTGCCAGCAGTTTATACCCCCAGAGCGGGAGGGCCTACAATGAGCAGTTCTTC
CASSLYPQSGRAYNEQFF
>TRBV7-7|TRBJ2-3|NA|NA|16
TGTGCTAGCAGCTTACAATGGACTGCTAGCACAGATACGCAGTATTTT
CASSLQWTASTDTQYF
>TRBV27|TRBJ1-2|NA|NA|13
TGTGCCAGCAGTTTATCGGATTCGGGGTCTCTGAGCTTC
CASSLSDSGSLSF
>TRBV6-5|TRBJ2-2|NA|NA|15
TGTGCCAGCAACCTAGGGGGATCGAACACCGGGGAGCTGTTTTTT
CASNLGGSNTGELFF
>TRBV10-3|TRBJ2-7|once|TRBD1|15
TGTGCCATCAGTGGGACGGGACAGGGTACCTACGAGCAGTACTTC
CAISGTGQGTYEQYF
>TRBV23-1|TRBJ1-5|once|NA|12
TGCGCCAGACGGGAAGTCCATCAGCCCCAGCATTTT
CARREVHQPQHF
>TRBV29-1|TRBJ2-1|few|NA|14
TGCAGCGTTGCAAGAGGGAGCTCCTACAATGAGCAGTTCTTC
CSVARGSSYNEQFF
>TRBV19|TRBJ2-5|NA|NA|15
TGTGCCAGTAGTACTACGGACAGTTTTCGAGAGACCCAGTACTTC
CASSTTDSFRETQYF
>TRBV2|TRBJ1-3|NA|NA|16
TGTGCCAGCAGTGATGTTGAGGCCCTGGCTGGAAACACCATATATTTT
CASSDVEALAGNTIYF
>TRBV5-1|TRBJ2-7|once|NA|16
TGCGCCAGCACGAGGGATTGGGGAGGCTCGAACTACGAGCAGTACTTC
CASTRDWGGSNYEQYF
>TRBV29-1|TRBJ1-1|NA|TRBD1|16
TGCAGCGTTAGGGACCTAGGGACAGGGGGCCGCACTGAAGCTTTCTTT
CSVRDLGTGGRTEAFF
>TRBV6-6|TRBJ2-1|NA|TRBD2|13
TGTGCCAGCAGTCCCAGACTAGCGGGTGAGCAGTTCTTC
CASSPRLAGEQFF
>TRBV18|TRBJ1-2|NA|NA|15
TGTGCCAGCTCACAGACAGGACAAACTAACTATGGCTACACCTTC
CASSQTGQTNYGYTF